This entry lists 8 T cell receptor beta chains sequenced from one sample in a study of molecular identifiers for immune sequencing clone quantification. Each CDR3 protein gets one entry after TCRdb re-called the PCR reads with MiXCR. The repertoire holds some 580,000 distinct CDR3 sequences, with about 25% as singletons. Sequencing was carried out using naive CD8+ T cells from blood, with Jurkat cell RNA spiked in. Subset meaning: FACS-sorted CD8+CD4-CCR7+CD45RA+ naive T cells. The receptor set was obtained from a human donor in good health. Some libraries in this study had Jurkat cell RNA spiked in.

This clonotype was detected a few times. The genes are TRBV3-1 and TRBJ2-3; 7 positions match TRBD2. The CDR3 is 17 amino acids. J was trimmed by 4 bases and V by 0 bases; bases with no gene match: 10. CDR1 and CDR2 (germline): LGHDT, YNNKEL (reference sequence). The CDR3 is CASSQETRLAAPDTQYF. The DNA for the CDR3 is TGTGCCAGCAGCCAAGAAACAAGACTAGCTGCCCCAGATACGCAGTATTTT.

Worth noting for this clonotype: It may be a read error: a sequence one base away is much more abundant. This chain uses TRBV11-2 with TRBJ2-1; no clear D gene. Germline V lookup: CDR1 SGHAT, CDR2 FQNNGV. The CDR3 runs 12 residues. The chain's CDR3 is CASSLASNEQIF. The DNA of the CDR3 is TGTGCCAGCAGCTTAGCCAGCAATGAGCAGATCTTC.

This clonotype has at least ten counts. The J gene is TRBJ2-3, the V gene TRBV7-9; no clear D gene. The CDR3 has 16 amino acids. V lost 1 base to trimming and J lost 4 bases, with 15 bases between them. Germline lookup yields CDR1 SEHNR and CDR2 FQNEAQ (reference sequence). The CDR3 region has the DNA TGTGCCAGCAGCTTAGAAGGTACAGACTTCCCAGATACGCAGTATTTT. Translating gives CASSLEGTDFPDTQYF. The full variable domain, its missing parts supplied by reference TRBV7-9 and TRBJ2-3, is DTGVSQNPRHKITKRGQNVTFRCDPISEHNRLYWYRQTLGQGPEFLTYFQNEAQLEKSRLLSDRFSAERPKGSFSTLEIQRTEQGDSAMYLCASSLEGTDFPDTQYFGPGTRLTVL.

V usage is TRBV7-2 and J usage is TRBJ2-7, with D unresolved. V dropped 2 bases and J dropped 3 bases, with 8 bases sitting between them. This CDR3 is 13 amino acids long. Looked up from germline, CDR1 is SGHTA and CDR2 is FQGNSA. In DNA form, the CDR3 reads TGTGCCAGCAGCTTAAGCTCCTACTACGAGCAGTACTTC. Translated, it gives CASSLSSYYEQYF.

This clonotype showed up many times. The gene calls are TRBV12-3 or TRBV12-4 and TRBJ2-2; D is ambiguous. Trimming shortened V by 6 bases and J by 8 bases, and 10 bases separated the two germline ends. There are 12 residues in the CDR3. CDR3 sequence reads: CASSPSVGELFF. CDR3 sequence (DNA): TGTGCCAGCAGCCCCTCGGTAGGGGAGCTGTTTTTT.

In the case of this clonotype: A much larger clone differs by one base, so this may be a read error. The gene calls are TRBV29-1 and TRBJ2-2, with 8 nucleotides matching TRBD2. The CDR3 sequence is 14 residues long. Germline lookup yields CDR1 SQVTM and CDR2 ANQGSEA. The CDR3 sequence: CSAPGGENTEELFF. In DNA, the CDR3 is TGCAGCGCCCCGGGGGGGGAGAACACCGAGGAGCTGTTTTTT.

This clonotype was recorded at least ten times. The V and J genes are TRBV7-4 and TRBJ1-5; D gene ambiguous. This CDR3 spans 13 amino acids. CDR1 is SGHVT, CDR2 SQSDAQ, per germline. The CDR3, as DNA: TGTGTCAGGATGGAGGGTAGCAATCAGCCCCAGCATTTT. It translates to CVRMEGSNQPQHF.

The chain joins TRBV9 to TRBJ2-1; possible D gene TRBD2, 6 bases. V dropped 4 bases and J dropped 7 bases, with 21 bases sitting between them. This CDR3 comprises 16 residues. The germline gives CDR1 SGDLS, CDR2 YYNGEE. CDR3 DNA: TGTGCCAGCAGCTCTATGGACTACCGGCTGGGTAATGAGCAGTTCTTC. Protein: CASSSMDYRLGNEQFF.